Below, one T cell receptor (beta chain) is given with its context. What it binds is not known. These data are taken from a study of T cells after yellow fever vaccination. Via MiXCR, TCRdb re-called the 5' RACE reads, giving one row per CDR3 protein. The repertoire consists of under 600,000 distinct CDR3 sequences, with about a fifth occurring once and the leading ten covering roughly a sixth. Study-level results: By day 5 rather than day 15, the secondary response had peaked, though it was weaker.

This TCR derives from a man in his late teens or twenties who received the YFV17D yellow fever vaccine. Sequencing used PBMCs, obtained roughly 23 days after the first yellow fever vaccination.

The CDR3 sequence: CASSRTGIYGYTF. Written as DNA, the CDR3 is TGTGCCAGCAGCCGGACAGGGATCTATGGCTACACCTTC. This chain uses TRBV7-2 with TRBJ1-2, with TRBD1 identical over 8 bases. With 5 bases clipped from V and 4 bases from J, the junction kept 3 bases outside the gene matches. The CDR3 runs 13 residues. Germline loops: CDR1 SGHTA, CDR2 FQGNSA.